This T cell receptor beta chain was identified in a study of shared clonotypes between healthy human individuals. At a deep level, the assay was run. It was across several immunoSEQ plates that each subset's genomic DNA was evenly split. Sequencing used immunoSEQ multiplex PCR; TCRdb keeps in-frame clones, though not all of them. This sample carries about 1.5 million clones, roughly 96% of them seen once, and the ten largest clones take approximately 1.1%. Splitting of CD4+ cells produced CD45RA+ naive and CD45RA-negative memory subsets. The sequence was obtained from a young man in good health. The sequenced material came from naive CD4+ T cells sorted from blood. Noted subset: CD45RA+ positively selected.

The DNA of the CDR3 is TGCGCCAGCAGCTGGACAGGCCAGACCTACGAGCAGTACTTC. This codes for CASSWTGQTYEQYF. The rearrangement joins TRBV5-1 to TRBJ2-7; TRBD1 matches at 7 bases. With V trimmed by 3 bases and J by 2 bases, 5 bases remained unmatched. The CDR3 has 14 residues. Germline V gene lookup returns CDR1 SGHRS and CDR2 YFSETQ.